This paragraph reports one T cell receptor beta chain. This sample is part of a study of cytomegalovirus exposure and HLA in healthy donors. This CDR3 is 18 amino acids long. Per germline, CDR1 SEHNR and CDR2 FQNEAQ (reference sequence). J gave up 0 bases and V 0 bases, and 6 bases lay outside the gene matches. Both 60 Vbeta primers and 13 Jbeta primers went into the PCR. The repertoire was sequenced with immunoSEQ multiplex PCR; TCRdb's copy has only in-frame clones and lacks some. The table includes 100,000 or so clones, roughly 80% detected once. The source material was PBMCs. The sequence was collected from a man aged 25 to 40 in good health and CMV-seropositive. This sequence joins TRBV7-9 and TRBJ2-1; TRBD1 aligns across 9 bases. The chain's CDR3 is CASSLAGTGSSSYNEQFF. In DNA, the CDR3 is TGTGCCAGCAGCTTAGCAGGGACAGGGTCAAGCTCCTACAATGAGCAGTTCTTC.